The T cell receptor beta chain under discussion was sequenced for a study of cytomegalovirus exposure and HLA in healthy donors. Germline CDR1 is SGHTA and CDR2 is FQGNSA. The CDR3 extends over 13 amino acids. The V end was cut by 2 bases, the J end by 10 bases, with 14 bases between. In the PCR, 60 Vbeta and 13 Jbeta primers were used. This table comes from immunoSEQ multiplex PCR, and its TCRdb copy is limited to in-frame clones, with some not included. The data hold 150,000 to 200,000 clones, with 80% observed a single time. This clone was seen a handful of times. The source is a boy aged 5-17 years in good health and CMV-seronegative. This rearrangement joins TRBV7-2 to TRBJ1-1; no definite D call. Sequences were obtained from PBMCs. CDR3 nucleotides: TGTGCCAGCAGCTTACCGGGAAGGGTCCGAGCTTTCTTT. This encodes CASSLPGRVRAFF.